A selection of T cell receptor beta chains follows, all from one sample in a study of cytomegalovirus exposure and HLA in healthy donors. TCRdb keeps only in-frame clones here, not all; method: immunoSEQ multiplex PCR. Of 100,000 or so clones listed, roughly 70% are singletons. Material for sequencing was PBMCs. The source of these receptors is a woman aged 18-29 years in good health and CMV-seropositive. Both conserved end residues are trimmed from each CDR3.

V gene: TRBV4-1; CDR3 protein: ASSHLQGALTEAF
V gene: TRBV19; CDR3 protein: ASRHGQHYEQY
V gene: TRBV6-5; CDR3 protein: ASSYSLGQGGNTIY
V gene: TRBV6-6; CDR3 protein: ASSYGRATEAF
V gene: TRBV13; CDR3 protein: ASSPGERYEQF
V gene: TRBV27; CDR3 protein: ASSWAGTGGHQPQH
V gene: TRBV4-1; CDR3 protein: ASSRSPAGPTYEQY
V gene: TRBV5-6; CDR3 protein: ASSRDRGETQY
V gene: TRBV7-2; CDR3 protein: ASSRPGQGGNGYT
V gene: TRBV15; CDR3 protein: ATSRGGTGSVYGYT
V gene: TRBV6-1; CDR3 protein: ASSEGGQGGQPQH
V gene: TRBV28; CDR3 protein: ALRGRGTNSNQPQH
V gene: TRBV9; CDR3 protein: ASSVAPGANQPQH
V gene: TRBV5-7; CDR3 protein: ASSLFLAGRTPKETQY
V gene: TRBV28; CDR3 protein: ASSFGGDEKLF
V gene: TRBV7-2; CDR3 protein: ASSLKAGGAEQY
V gene: TRBV27; CDR3 protein: ASSLGSWETQY
V gene: TRBV6-5; CDR3 protein: ASSYAATAGQPQH
V gene: TRBV27; CDR3 protein: ASSLWGAGELF
V gene: TRBV5-1; CDR3 protein: ASRPQGGLETQY
V gene: TRBV6-6; CDR3 protein: ASREGGIGELF
V gene: TRBV4-3; CDR3 protein: ASSQDQGRPPQH
V gene: TRBV2; CDR3 protein: ASSEAGTGITDTQY
V gene: TRBV25-1; CDR3 protein: ASSESLGQGFYGYT
V gene: TRBV5-1; CDR3 protein: ASSLASGMNTEAF
V gene: TRBV7-6; CDR3 protein: ASSPTPGTEAF
V gene: TRBV2; CDR3 protein: ASSGQGRGSNQPQH
V gene: TRBV6-1; CDR3 protein: ASIDPGQGPSTEAF
V gene: TRBV5-4; CDR3 protein: ASSSPGQPYGYT
V gene: TRBV5-6; CDR3 protein: ASSFPGQLDYEQY
V gene: TRBV6-1; CDR3 protein: ASSQGTGGNQPQH